The rows below give T cell receptor beta chains drawn from one sample of a study of cytomegalovirus exposure and HLA in healthy donors. Sequencing used immunoSEQ multiplex PCR; TCRdb keeps in-frame clones, though not all of them. Altogether about 98,000 clones are present, roughly 87% being singletons, with the ten largest covering 6.3%. The sample was PBMCs. The source is a man aged 18 to 35 in good health and CMV-seropositive. Each CDR3 is given with its conserved first and last residue. The D gene is left open where the match is weak. Part of the rows lack a size; the others show once, few, many or a class for expanded clones.

clone size: -
J gene: TRBJ2-7
V gene: TRBV6-6
D gene: -
CDR3 DNA: TGTGCCAGCAGAAGCTACGAGTTTTACGAGCAGTACTTC
CDR3 protein: CASRSYEFYEQYF

clone size: once
J gene: TRBJ1-2
V gene: TRBV29-1
D gene: -
CDR3 DNA: TGCAGCGCGGGCCCGGGACGGGGAGGTGGCTACACCTTC
CDR3 protein: CSAGPGRGGGYTF

clone size: -
J gene: TRBJ1-1
V gene: TRBV29-1
D gene: TRBD1
CDR3 DNA: TGCAGCGTTCGCCCTTTTACCGGGACAGGGACGAACACTGAAGCTTTCTTT
CDR3 protein: CSVRPFTGTGTNTEAFF

clone size: -
J gene: TRBJ1-2
V gene: TRBV11-2
D gene: -
CDR3 DNA: TGTGCCAGCAGCTTCAGATCTTGGAGGGACTATGGCTACACCTTC
CDR3 protein: CASSFRSWRDYGYTF

clone size: -
J gene: TRBJ2-1
V gene: TRBV6-6
D gene: TRBD1
CDR3 DNA: TGTGCCAGCAGTAGACAGGGGGGGCCTTACAATGAGCAGTTCTTC
CDR3 protein: CASSRQGGPYNEQFF

clone size: -
J gene: TRBJ1-5
V gene: TRBV28
D gene: TRBD1
CDR3 DNA: TGTGCCAGCAGCCCGTCCCCCGGACAGGGGACAGCACAGCCCCAGCATTTT
CDR3 protein: CASSPSPGQGTAQPQHF

clone size: -
J gene: TRBJ2-3
V gene: TRBV29-1
D gene: TRBD2
CDR3 DNA: TGCAGCGTTACCCTTAGCGTGGCGGGGGAAACAGATACGCAGTATTTT
CDR3 protein: CSVTLSVAGETDTQYF

clone size: -
J gene: TRBJ2-5
V gene: TRBV27
D gene: TRBD2
CDR3 DNA: TGTGCCAGCAGAGAAACTCTAGCGGGGGTAAAAGAGACCCAGTACTTC
CDR3 protein: CASRETLAGVKETQYF

clone size: -
J gene: TRBJ2-3
V gene: TRBV2
D gene: -
CDR3 DNA: TGTGCCAGCAGTGGCAGGGTGGGAGATACGCAGTATTTT
CDR3 protein: CASSGRVGDTQYF

clone size: -
J gene: TRBJ2-7
V gene: TRBV11-1
D gene: TRBD1
CDR3 DNA: TGTGCCAGCAGCCCCGGGACAGGGGGCTCCTACGAGCAGTACTTC
CDR3 protein: CASSPGTGGSYEQYF

clone size: -
J gene: TRBJ2-7
V gene: TRBV6-6
D gene: TRBD1
CDR3 DNA: TGTGCCAGCAGCCGGGACAGGGACTACGAGCAGTACTTC
CDR3 protein: CASSRDRDYEQYF

clone size: -
J gene: TRBJ2-1
V gene: TRBV7-9
D gene: -
CDR3 DNA: TGTGCCAGCAGCGAGCCCCGCGGAAGCTCCTACAATGAGCAGTTCTTC
CDR3 protein: CASSEPRGSSYNEQFF

clone size: once
J gene: TRBJ1-5
V gene: TRBV4-1
D gene: -
CDR3 DNA: TGCGCCAGCAGCCAAGCAGGGCAGCCCCAGCATTTT
CDR3 protein: CASSQAGQPQHF

clone size: -
J gene: TRBJ2-1
V gene: TRBV7-2
D gene: TRBD2
CDR3 DNA: TGTGCCAGCAGCTTGGGCGGGAGGCAATACAATGAGCAGTTCTTC
CDR3 protein: CASSLGGRQYNEQFF

clone size: -
J gene: TRBJ1-5
V gene: TRBV2
D gene: -
CDR3 DNA: TGTGCCAGCAGTCGGAGTAATAGCAATCAGCCCCAGCATTTT
CDR3 protein: CASSRSNSNQPQHF

clone size: -
J gene: TRBJ2-2
V gene: TRBV27
D gene: -
CDR3 DNA: TGTGCCAGCACCGGACAGAACACCGGGGAGCTGTTTTTT
CDR3 protein: CASTGQNTGELFF

clone size: -
J gene: TRBJ2-5
V gene: TRBV6-1
D gene: -
CDR3 DNA: TGTGCCAGCAGTGAAACGGGTTTACGGCAAGAGACCCAGTACTTC
CDR3 protein: CASSETGLRQETQYF

clone size: -
J gene: TRBJ1-4
V gene: TRBV28
D gene: TRBD1
CDR3 DNA: TGTGCCAGCAGTCCGGGACAGGGGAAAGAAAAACTGTTTTTT
CDR3 protein: CASSPGQGKEKLFF

clone size: -
J gene: TRBJ2-5
V gene: TRBV5-4
D gene: -
CDR3 DNA: TGTGCCAGCAGCTCGGAGGGGGGGGGAGAGACCCAGTACTTC
CDR3 protein: CASSSEGGGETQYF

clone size: -
J gene: TRBJ2-7
V gene: TRBV7-9
D gene: -
CDR3 DNA: TGTGCCAGCAGCCCCAGGGAGGAGGCCCACGAGCAGTACTTC
CDR3 protein: CASSPREEAHEQYF